This TCR beta chain was documented in a study of spatial heterogeneity in lung cancer. TCRdb independently ran MiXCR on the 5' RACE reads; one entry per CDR3 protein. Seen here are 95,000 or so distinct CDR3 sequences, approximately 8.5% observed once, and the top ten hold 6.9%. The CDR3 loop spans 15 amino acids. V lost 8 bases to trimming and J lost 5 bases; unmatched junction nucleotides: 10. Per germline, CDR1 SGHRS and CDR2 YFSETQ. Time point of the sample: sample taken at primary tumor resection. The sequenced material consisted of unsorted whole RNA from tumor, nontumor lung or frozen PBMC. There were 72 donors, all of them untreated patients with early-stage non-small cell lung cancer.

The TCR sequence derives from a male donor with early-stage non-small cell lung cancer. The sample consisted of PBMCs, taken at surgery. V usage is TRBV5-1 and J usage is TRBJ2-3; TRBD1 matches at 11 bases. The CDR3 here is CASRHRGQGEDTQYF. For the CDR3, the DNA is TGCGCCAGTCGACATAGGGGACAGGGGGAAGATACGCAGTATTTT.